The rows below give T cell receptor beta chains drawn from one sample of a study of response to subunit inactivated influenza vaccine. MiXCR was run by TCRdb on the RT-PCR reads, yielding one entry per CDR3 protein. The data hold 650,000 to 800,000 distinct CDR3 sequences, with over 11% observed a single time. Sequencing was performed on PBMCs from blood, taken around 14 days before vaccination. The receptors derive from a man in his fifties or sixties who received an inactivated influenza vaccine. The CDR3 runs from the conserved cysteine through the conserved F or W. The order of the fields is D gene, V gene, J gene, clone size, CDR3 protein, CDR3 DNA. A D gene is named only where the DNA matches it firmly. Clone size appears in some rows only: once, few, many, or a class for an expanded clone.

D gene: TRBD1
V gene: TRBV24-1
J gene: TRBJ2-5
clone size: .
CDR3 protein: CATSDSSETGVGETQYF
CDR3 DNA: TGTGCCACCAGTGATTCCTCCGAGACAGGGGTTGGTGAGACCCAGTACTTC

D gene: .
V gene: TRBV3-1
J gene: TRBJ2-1
clone size: many
CDR3 protein: CASSQLAEQFF
CDR3 DNA: TGTGCCAGCAGCCAACTCGCCGAGCAGTTCTTC

D gene: .
V gene: TRBV11-2
J gene: TRBJ1-1
clone size: .
CDR3 protein: CASSPAGAGNTEAFF
CDR3 DNA: TGTGCCAGCAGCCCCGCGGGGGCCGGGAACACTGAAGCTTTCTTT

D gene: .
V gene: TRBV20-1
J gene: TRBJ1-5
clone size: many
CDR3 protein: CSARDLRTLGDQPQHF
CDR3 DNA: TGCAGTGCTAGAGATTTGAGAACTCTGGGGGATCAGCCCCAGCATTTT

D gene: .
V gene: TRBV4-2
J gene: TRBJ2-6
clone size: .
CDR3 protein: CASSQDQNRNSGANVLTF
CDR3 DNA: TGTGCCAGCAGCCAAGATCAGAACAGGAACTCTGGGGCCAACGTCCTGACTTTC

D gene: .
V gene: TRBV16
J gene: TRBJ2-7
clone size: many
CDR3 protein: CASSQDSNEQYF
CDR3 DNA: TGTGCCAGCAGCCAAGATAGCAACGAGCAGTACTTC

D gene: TRBD1
V gene: TRBV2
J gene: TRBJ1-1
clone size: .
CDR3 protein: CAKRDRVNTEAFF
CDR3 DNA: TGTGCCAAACGGGACAGGGTGAACACTGAAGCTTTCTTT

D gene: .
V gene: TRBV6-1
J gene: TRBJ1-4
clone size: .
CDR3 protein: CASSELSGGGWNEKLFF
CDR3 DNA: TGTGCCAGCAGTGAATTATCGGGCGGTGGGTGGAATGAAAAACTGTTTTTT

D gene: TRBD2
V gene: TRBV6-1
J gene: TRBJ2-1
clone size: few
CDR3 protein: CASSLNGRSYNEQFF
CDR3 DNA: TGTGCCAGCAGCCTTAACGGGAGGTCCTACAATGAGCAGTTCTTC

D gene: TRBD1
V gene: TRBV12-3/TRBV12-4
J gene: TRBJ2-5
clone size: .
CDR3 protein: CASSYTGAKETQYF
CDR3 DNA: TGTGCCAGCAGTTATACAGGGGCGAAAGAGACCCAGTACTTC

D gene: .
V gene: TRBV10-3
J gene: TRBJ2-2
clone size: .
CDR3 protein: CAISTGYTGELFF
CDR3 DNA: TGTGCCATCTCAACTGGGTACACCGGGGAGCTGTTTTTT